This TCR beta chain was retrieved from a study of identical twins. General study findings and limits: Among beta out-of-frame sequences, excess sharing between twins appeared weaker. Cord blood beta clonotypes present at high abundance carried fewer insertions; no such pattern appeared in memory repertoires.

Trimming cost V 7 bases and J 2 bases; bases outside gene matches: 15. The CDR3 totals 17 residues. The germline CDR1 and CDR2 sequences are SQVTM and ANQGSEA. This clonotype occurred many times. Its antigen remains unknown. cDNA carried unique molecular identifiers, and a universal primer site was added by template switching. From the 5' RACE reads, TCRdb called clonotypes with MiXCR, one entry per CDR3 protein. The sample shows about 660,000 distinct CDR3 sequences, 8.5% to 9.5% of them seen only once. Another study also made use of these data, one on yellow fever vaccine responses in identical twins.

This chain joins TRBV29-1 and TRBJ2-2; 8 bases are a match to TRBD1. The sequenced sample was PBMCs. This clonotype was obtained from a woman younger than 30 in good health. CDR3: CSAARDPTGVNTGELFF. For the CDR3, the DNA is TGCAGCGCCGCACGAGACCCGACAGGGGTTAACACCGGGGAGCTGTTTTTT.